These 19 T cell receptor beta chains came from one sample sequenced in a study of spatial heterogeneity in lung cancer (dated by TCRdb to 2018 to 2020). The library was generated by 5' RACE. Data came from a NextSeq 500. TCRdb handled the public reads itself, with Q25 trimming in fastp and clone calling in MiXCR, and kept productive beta chains. Each entry is one CDR3 protein sequence, shown with its most common DNA and genes. The table for this sample lists around 15,000 distinct CDR3 sequences; approximately 7% of them were counted only once. The ten largest clones take up around 20% of the sample. Sample time point, as interpreted from the label and publication: sample taken at primary tumor resection. Study-wide findings and limitations: The tumor nonsynonymous mutation count correlated with the number of expanded intratumoral alpha and beta TCRs.

For these receptors, no antigen is known. The specimen comprised lung tumor tissue, sampled at surgery. The receptors stem from a female donor with early-stage non-small cell lung cancer.

The sample holds many counts of this clonotype. This beta chain is an unintended read in a library built for alpha chains; its size means little. The V gene is TRBV20-1, the J gene TRBJ1-2; 9 nucleotides line up with TRBD1. There are 15 residues in the CDR3. CDR1 is DFQATT and CDR2 is SNEGSKA in the germline V gene (reference sequence). The V gene end was trimmed by 1 base and the J gene end by 3 bases; junction bases not matched to a gene: 6. The CDR3 spells CSARVIRDRDYGYTF. CDR3 nucleotides: TGCAGTGCTAGAGTGATTAGGGACAGGGACTATGGCTACACCTTC.

This clonotype was recorded many times. This beta chain is an off-target read within a library intended for alpha chains, so its frequency means little. This rearrangement joins TRBV28 to TRBJ2-3; 12 bases line up with TRBD2. Looked up from germline, CDR1 is MDHEN and CDR2 is SYDVKM. V shed 5 bases and J 4 bases; nucleotides not matched to a gene: 7. The CDR3 spans 16 residues. The CDR3 protein is CASSLDLAGGSDTQYF. The CDR3 DNA is TGTGCCAGCAGTCTAGATCTAGCGGGGGGGTCAGATACGCAGTATTTT.

This clonotype was picked up many times. Because the library targeted alpha chains, this beta chain is an off-target read whose size means little. V gene TRBV6-4 combines with J gene TRBJ2-3, with 10 bases lining up with TRBD2. The CDR3 has 14 amino acids. Losses at the gene ends were 2 bases for V and 4 bases for J; bases not matched to a gene: 0. The germline V gene encodes CDR1 MRHNA and CDR2 SNTAGT. The chain's CDR3 is CASSDTSGADTQYF. The CDR3 DNA reads TGTGCCAGCAGTGACACTAGCGGGGCAGATACGCAGTATTTT.

This clonotype is labeled as medium-sized (0.01 to 0.1%). In a library made to pick up alpha chains, this beta chain is a stray read with a size that means little. The CDR3 DNA reads TGTGCCAGCAGCTTAGTTCCAGGCGGGCCGGATACGCAGTATTTT. Its translation: CASSLVPGGPDTQYF. The chain is built from TRBV7-9 and TRBJ2-3, with D perhaps TRBD2 (5 bases). Trimming took 1 base from V and 6 from J, leaving 14 bases between them. The CDR3 extends over 15 amino acids. CDR1 and CDR2 from the germline V gene are SEHNR and FQNEAQ (reference sequence).

Within the sample, this clonotype is medium-sized (0.01 to 0.1%). With the library built for alpha chains, this beta chain is off target and its frequency is not meaningful. The V call is TRBV9, the J call TRBJ2-5; tentative D call: TRBD2 (5 bases). V was cut by 0 bases and J by 6 bases, with 15 bases left in between. CDR1 SGDLS and CDR2 YYNGEE come from the germline V gene. The CDR3 has 15 amino acids. The CDR3: CASSVGETAVKTQYF. The CDR3 nucleotides read TGTGCCAGCAGCGTAGGGGAAACAGCGGTGAAGACCCAGTACTTC.

This clonotype qualifies as medium-sized (0.01 to 0.1%). This beta chain is a stray sequence in a library constructed for alpha chains; its clone size is not meaningful. V is TRBV10-3 and J is TRBJ2-5; TRBD1 agrees at 8 bases. The junction had 6 bases not matched to a gene; V was cut back by 0 bases and J by 6 bases. This CDR3 is built from 15 residues. Looked up from germline, CDR1 is ENHRY and CDR2 is SYGVKD. The CDR3 loop reads CAISESAGGEKTQYF. The CDR3 nucleotides are TGTGCCATCAGTGAGTCTGCAGGGGGCGAGAAGACCCAGTACTTC.

Remarks on this clonotype: This beta chain is an unintended read in a library built for alpha chains; its size means little. The chain employs TRBV12-3 or TRBV12-4 and TRBJ1-3; D not resolved. Trimming left V 5 bases short and J 0 bases short, with 14 bases between. This CDR3 comprises 16 residues. CDR3 sequence (DNA): TGTGCCAGCAGTGCCCGGGAGCCTGGCTCTGGAAACACCATATATTTT. Protein product: CASSAREPGSGNTIYF.

This clonotype showed up many times. Because this beta chain is a stray read in a library intended to capture alpha chains, its abundance should not be given much weight. The chain links TRBV6-6 to TRBJ2-4; D gene unclear. CDR1 and CDR2 from the germline V gene are MNHNY and SVGAGI (reference sequence). The V gene lost 2 bases and the J gene lost 4 bases, with 12 bases spanning the gap. The length of the CDR3 is 15 residues. In DNA, the CDR3 is TGTGCCAGCAGTTACCCCCTCGTCGATAAAAACATTCAGTACTTC. This translates into CASSYPLVDKNIQYF.

This clonotype was picked up many times. The size of this beta chain means little, since it is a stray read in a library made for alpha chains. The V call is TRBV12-3 or TRBV12-4, the J call TRBJ1-1; possible D gene TRBD1, 6 bases. This CDR3 comprises 13 residues. Trimming took off 6 bases at V and 4 bases at J, with 12 bases between the two ends. The CDR3: CASSLFRGTEAFF. The CDR3 nucleotides are TGTGCCAGCAGCCTTTTCAGGGGCACTGAAGCTTTCTTT.

Turning to this clonotype: This beta chain was picked up by a library intended for alpha chains and is off target, so its count carries little meaning. The V call is TRBV29-1, the J call TRBJ2-3; the match to TRBD1 covers 7 bases. The germline gives CDR1 SQVTM, CDR2 ANQGSEA. The CDR3 contains 15 residues. Trimming took 5 bases from V and 5 from J; bases not matched to a gene: 13. This CDR3 reads CSVSEDRAQLDTQYF. CDR3 DNA: TGCAGCGTTTCGGAAGACAGGGCGCAATTAGATACGCAGTATTTT.

This clonotype was recorded at least ten times. This beta chain is an off-target read within a library intended for alpha chains, so its frequency means little. The chain has TRBV9 and TRBJ2-3, with 11 bases matching TRBD2. The germline V gene encodes CDR1 SGDLS and CDR2 YYNGEE. The CDR3 spans 15 residues. Trimming took 4 bases from V and 2 from J; bases not matched to a gene: 3. The CDR3: CASSLAGGPTDTQYF. In nucleotides, the CDR3 is TGTGCCAGCAGCCTAGCGGGGGGACCCACAGATACGCAGTATTTT.

This clonotype was detected ten times or more. This beta chain slipped into a library made for alpha chains as a stray read, so its size is not meaningful. This chain joins TRBV7-9 and TRBJ1-1; D ambiguous. Trimming removed 4 bases from V and 1 base from J, with 7 bases in between. CDR1 and CDR2 from the germline V gene are SEHNR and FQNEAQ (reference sequence). The CDR3 has 13 amino acids. The CDR3 sequence: CASSYQPNTEAFF. In nucleotides, the CDR3 is TGTGCCAGCAGCTATCAGCCGAACACTGAAGCTTTCTTT.

Points on this clonotype: A much larger clone lies a single base off, so this may be a read error. In a library made to pick up alpha chains, this beta chain is a stray read with a size that means little. This chain links TRBV20-1 with TRBJ1-1, with D tentatively TRBD1 (5 bases). The germline gives CDR1 DFQATT, CDR2 SNEGSKA (reference sequence). The CDR3 consists of 14 residues. V was cut by 1 base and J by 5 bases, with 14 bases left in between. The CDR3 loop reads CSARGIYWGTEAFF. The CDR3 DNA is TGCAGTGCTAGAGGGATATACTGGGGGACTGAAGCTTTCTTT.

This clonotype was seen repeatedly, ten times or more. This beta chain is a stray sequence in a library constructed for alpha chains; its clone size is not meaningful. The J gene is TRBJ2-2, the V gene TRBV11-3; D is possibly TRBD2 (5 bases). The CDR3 totals 14 residues. From germline, CDR1 is SGHNT and CDR2 YENEEA. Between the trimmed V and J ends, which lost 4 bases and 4 bases, there was a span of 10 bases. The CDR3 loop is CASSSSRVTGELFF. As DNA, the CDR3 is TGTGCCAGCAGCTCGTCGCGGGTCACCGGGGAGCTGTTTTTT. The full variable domain, completed using reference TRBV11-3 and TRBJ2-2, is EAGVVQSPRYKIIEKKQPVAFWCNPISGHNTLYWYLQNLGQGPELLIRYENEEAVDDSQLPKDRFSAERLKGVDSTLKIQPAELGDSAVYLCASSSSRVTGELFFGEGSRLTVL.

This clonotype is medium-sized. The library was prepared for alpha chains; this beta chain is a stray read, so its frequency means little. DNA for the CDR3: TGTGCCAGCGGCAGGACTAGCGGGGATACGCAGTATTTT. Its protein product is CASGRTSGDTQYF. The rearrangement links TRBV27 to TRBJ2-3, with 11 nucleotides matching TRBD2. Germline CDR1 is MNHEY and CDR2 is SMNVEV (reference sequence). The CDR3 has 13 residues. The ends lost 8 bases at V and 6 bases at J; junction bases unmatched: 4.

This clonotype was detected only a few times. A library prepared for alpha chains yielded this beta chain as an off-target read; its size is of little meaning. Here the CDR3 DNA reads TGTGCCAGCAGTGAACAGGGTGGGGCGTCCTACGAGCAGTACTTC. It translates to CASSEQGGASYEQYF. This sequence joins TRBV2 and TRBJ2-7; TRBD1 might be the D (5 bases). Trimming cost V 2 bases and J 1 base, with 12 bases left between them. The germline V gene has CDR1 SNHLY and CDR2 FYNNEI. This CDR3 comprises 15 residues.

This clonotype came up many times. Found in a library prepared for alpha chains, this beta chain is an off-target read, and its abundance has little meaning. The CDR3 protein is CSVETQKSTEAFF. CDR3 sequence (DNA): TGCAGCGTTGAGACACAGAAGAGCACTGAAGCTTTCTTT. The rearrangement joins TRBV29-1 to TRBJ1-1, with unresolved D. This CDR3 has 13 amino acids. V gave up 3 bases and J gave up 4 bases, with 12 bases separating them. Germline V gene sequence: CDR1 SQVTM, CDR2 ANQGSEA.

This clonotype was seen ten or more times. Because this beta chain is a stray read in a library intended to capture alpha chains, its abundance should not be given much weight. The chain recombines TRBV10-3 with TRBJ2-7; tentatively, D is TRBD2 (6 bases). The length of the CDR3 is 13 residues. The germline gives CDR1 ENHRY, CDR2 SYGVKD. Written as DNA, the CDR3 is TGTGCGCACGCGGAGGGCCGTTACGACGAGCAGTACTTC. Its translation is CAHAEGRYDEQYF.

A remark on this clonotype: The size of this beta chain means little, since it is a stray read in a library made for alpha chains. The chain joins TRBV20-1 to TRBJ1-2, with unresolved D. Looked up from germline, CDR1 is DFQATT and CDR2 is SNEGSKA (reference sequence). V gave up 2 bases and J gave up 2 bases, with 6 bases separating them. The CDR3 extends over 12 amino acids. CDR3 sequence reads: CSARPQNYGYTF. The DNA for the CDR3 is TGCAGTGCTAGACCACAGAACTATGGCTACACCTTC.